These 30 T cell receptor beta chains were sequenced from one sample in a study of STAT5B mutations in CD4+ large granular lymphocyte leukemia. Sequencing used immunoSEQ multiplex PCR; TCRdb keeps in-frame clones, though not all of them. The sample gives 31,000 or so clones, 74% of which show up once; 0.25% to 0.35% is in the top ten. The sequencing sample was made of CD4+ T cells from blood buffy coats. These receptors all come from a human donor in good health.

V usage is TRBV28 and J usage is TRBJ1-1; 9 bases line up with TRBD1. The germline CDR1 and CDR2 sequences are MDHEN and SYDVKM. J was trimmed by 2 bases and V by 11 bases; bases with no gene match: 9. This CDR3 spans 14 amino acids. CDR3 bases: TGTGCCTGTGGGACAGGGCCTACTAACACTGAAGCTTTCTTT. Translating gives CACGTGPTNTEAFF.

This clone was counted only a few times. This rearrangement joins TRBV19 to TRBJ1-5; tentative D call: TRBD1 (6 bases). CDR1 is LNHDA, CDR2 SQIVND, per germline (reference sequence). The CDR3 runs 14 residues. The V end lost 6 bases, the J end lost 1 base, and 10 bases lay between the germline ends. CDR3 DNA sequence: TGTGCCAGTAGCTTTACAGGGAGCAATCAGCCCCAGCATTTT. Encoded protein: CASSFTGSNQPQHF.

This rearrangement joins TRBV30 to TRBJ1-1; TRBD1 matches at 7 bases. J lost 4 bases, V lost 4 bases, and 12 bases had no gene match. The CDR3 contains 15 residues. CDR1 and CDR2 from the germline V gene are GTSNPN and SVGIG (reference sequence). The CDR3 region has the DNA TGTGCCTGGACCCCCAGAATGACAGGGTCCACTGAAGCTTTCTTT. This sequence encodes CAWTPRMTGSTEAFF.

This rearrangement joins TRBV7-6 to TRBJ1-2, with a tentative D call TRBD1 (6 bases). V dropped 8 bases and J dropped 6 bases, with 16 bases sitting between them. Germline CDR1 and CDR2: SGHVS and FNYEAQ. The CDR3 totals 13 residues. CDR3 DNA sequence: TGTGCCAGCGGAGGGGGGTCGAGGAATGGCTACACCTTC. Residues: CASGGGSRNGYTF.

The V gene is TRBV7-9, the J gene TRBJ1-3; unclear D gene. The V gene's germline CDR1 is SEHNR and CDR2 FQNEAQ (reference sequence). Trimming cost V 0 bases and J 4 bases, with 10 bases left between them. The length of the CDR3 is 15 residues. The CDR3 nucleotides are TGTGCCAGCAGCTTAGCAGTCCGAATGGGAAACACCATATATTTT. Its protein is CASSLAVRMGNTIYF.

In its sample, this clone was seen once. J is TRBJ2-7 and V is TRBV10-3, with D possibly TRBD2 on 5 matching bases. Germline loops: CDR1 ENHRY, CDR2 SYGVKD. V shed 6 bases and J shed 6 bases, with 18 bases lying between them. The length of the CDR3 is 14 residues. This chain's CDR3 is CAIRDGIQRLEQYF. DNA for the CDR3: TGTGCCATCAGGGACGGGATCCAGAGGCTCGAGCAGTACTTC.

The chain has TRBV30 and TRBJ1-6; 12 nucleotides agree with TRBD1. CDR1 is GTSNPN and CDR2 is SVGIG in the germline V gene (reference sequence). This CDR3 is built from 15 residues. The V and J ends lost 7 bases and 5 bases, in that order; junction bases with no gene match: 6. CDR3 DNA: TGTGCCTCCTCGGGACAGGGGGCGAATAATTCACCCCTCCACTTT. Translation: CASSGQGANNSPLHF.

The CDR3 is CASSYVGEVTDTQYF. Written as DNA, the CDR3 is TGTGCCAGCAGCTACGTGGGGGAGGTCACAGATACGCAGTATTTT. This sequence joins TRBV7-3 and TRBJ2-3; D is possibly TRBD2 (6 bases). CDR1 and CDR2 from the germline V gene are SGHTA and FQGTGA. CDR3 length: 15 amino acids. Trimming took off 4 bases at V and 2 bases at J, with 13 bases between the two ends.

The CDR3 nucleotides are TGTGCCAGCAGCCAAGGACAGTACACTGAAGCTTTCTTT. It is translated as CASSQGQYTEAFF. The chain combines TRBV7-3 with TRBJ1-1; tentatively, D is TRBD1 (6 bases). The V gene's germline CDR1 is SGHTA and CDR2 FQGTGA. The CDR3 totals 13 residues. The V end was cut by 5 bases, the J end by 3 bases, with 10 bases between. Full variable domain (missing parts from reference TRBV7-3 and TRBJ1-1): GAGVSQTPSNKVTEKGKYVELRCDPISGHTALYWYRQSLGQGPEFLIYFQGTGAADDSGLPNDRFFAVRPEGSVSTLKIQRTERGDSAVYLCASSQGQYTEAFFGQGTRLTVV.

This chain links TRBV18 with TRBJ2-1, with 13 bases identical to TRBD2. Germline V lookup: CDR1 KGHSH, CDR2 LQKENI. CDR3 length: 16 amino acids. With 5 bases clipped from V and 6 bases from J, the junction kept 7 bases outside the gene matches. As DNA, the CDR3 is TGTGCCAGCTCAGCTATCCGGACTAGCGGGAGCAATGAGCAGTTCTTC. This sequence encodes CASSAIRTSGSNEQFF.

V is TRBV7-2 and J is TRBJ1-1; D is undetermined. CDR3 length: 13 residues. Trimming removed 3 bases at V and 10 bases at J, with 15 bases between. In germline, CDR1 is SGHTA, CDR2 FQGNSA. CDR3 region: CASSLGQPVGAFF. CDR3 nucleotides: TGTGCCAGCAGCTTGGGCCAGCCAGTGGGAGCTTTCTTT.

This rearrangement joins TRBV7-3 to TRBJ2-5; 7 nucleotides line up with TRBD2. CDR3 length equals 14 residues. Germline V lookup: CDR1 SGHTA, CDR2 FQGTGA. With 2 bases clipped from V and 2 bases from J, the junction kept 2 bases outside the gene matches. Here the CDR3 DNA reads TGTGCCAGCAGCTTACAGGGAGGGCAAGAGACCCAGTACTTC. As protein: CASSLQGGQETQYF.

This clone was observed a single time. The rearrangement joins TRBV19 to TRBJ1-5; a possible D gene is TRBD1 (6 bases). CDR1 and CDR2 (germline): LNHDA, SQIVND (reference sequence). CDR3 length equals 14 residues. The V end lost 7 bases, the J end lost 5 bases, and 15 bases lay between the germline ends. The CDR3 DNA reads TGTGCCAGTACGAGGCGGGGGGCAGATCAGCCCCAGCATTTT. This gives the protein CASTRRGADQPQHF.

The chain recombines TRBV5-1 with TRBJ2-2; no firm D call. The V and J ends lost 4 bases and 2 bases respectively, with 18 bases between them. This CDR3 has 17 residues. Germline CDR1 SGHRS, CDR2 YFSETQ. CDR3 protein: CASSGWTGSLNTGELFF. The CDR3 DNA reads TGCGCCAGCAGCGGCTGGACCGGCTCCCTTAACACCGGGGAGCTGTTTTTT.

Here the CDR3 reads CASSPLGSGANVLTF. CDR3 nucleotides: TGTGCCAGCAGCCCTTTAGGGTCTGGGGCCAACGTCCTGACTTTC. This rearrangement joins TRBV6-5 to TRBJ2-6; D remains unclear. Per the germline V gene, CDR1 is MNHEY and CDR2 is SVGAGI. V lost 6 bases to trimming and J lost 1 base, with 10 bases between them. There are 15 residues in the CDR3.

The V and J genes are TRBV7-9 and TRBJ2-3, with TRBD2 identical over 8 bases. Germline CDR1 is SEHNR and CDR2 is FQNEAQ (reference sequence). The CDR3 is 17 amino acids. J gave up 5 bases and V 2 bases, and 12 bases lay outside the gene matches. The CDR3 protein is CASSLIGSGSIIDTQYF. CDR3 nucleotide sequence: TGTGCCAGCAGCTTAATAGGAAGCGGGAGTATTATAGATACGCAGTATTTT.

This rearrangement joins TRBV7-2 to TRBJ2-7; TRBD2 matches 11 bases. This CDR3 is built from 14 residues. The V and J ends lost 7 bases and 4 bases, in that order; junction bases with no gene match: 6. Germline values: CDR1 SGHTA, CDR2 FQGNSA. The CDR3 protein is CASTPLAGAYEQYF. The CDR3 DNA sequence: TGTGCCAGCACCCCACTAGCGGGAGCGTACGAGCAGTACTTC.

The chain recombines TRBV19 with TRBJ1-1, with D possibly being TRBD1 (5 bases). The germline V gene has CDR1 LNHDA and CDR2 SQIVND (reference sequence). Trimming left V 4 bases short and J 1 base short, with 13 bases between. This CDR3 has 15 residues. The CDR3 spells CASSTYTGTNTEAFF. The CDR3 bases are TGTGCCAGTAGTACCTACACAGGAACGAACACTGAAGCTTTCTTT.

This chain uses TRBV9 with TRBJ2-2, with D possibly matching TRBD1 (5 bases). V was pared by 2 bases and J by 1 base, with 9 bases between. The CDR3 has 15 residues. Per germline, CDR1 SGDLS and CDR2 YYNGEE. The CDR3 reads CASSVETENTGELFF. In nucleotides, the CDR3 is TGTGCCAGCAGCGTTGAGACAGAGAACACCGGGGAGCTGTTTTTT.

The chain uses TRBV11-2 and TRBJ2-3, with D possibly matching TRBD1 (6 bases). V was trimmed by 4 bases and J by 2 bases, leaving 13 bases between them. CDR3 length equals 15 residues. Germline V gene sequence: CDR1 SGHAT, CDR2 FQNNGV. This chain's CDR3 is CASSSGTFYTDTQYF. The CDR3 DNA is TGTGCCAGCAGCTCCGGGACATTTTACACAGATACGCAGTATTTT.

This clone was counted only a few times. Here the CDR3 reads CASGVPGPGLELFF. The CDR3 DNA reads TGTGCCAGCGGTGTACCGGGGCCTGGACTGGAACTGTTTTTT. J is TRBJ1-4 and V is TRBV27; D is possibly TRBD1 (5 bases). V lost 8 bases, J lost 12 bases, and 22 bases lay in between. This CDR3 has 14 residues. Germline CDR1 MNHEY, CDR2 SMNVEV (reference sequence).

The chain combines TRBV6-1 with TRBJ1-4; D uncertain. Germline CDR1 and CDR2: MNHNS and SASEGT. V was pared by 3 bases and J by 4 bases, with 12 bases between. CDR3 length: 15 amino acids. The CDR3: CASSEFWPLNEKLFF. The CDR3 bases are TGTGCCAGCAGTGAGTTTTGGCCTCTTAATGAAAAACTGTTTTTT.

The J gene is TRBJ2-3, the V gene TRBV5-1; TRBD1 might be the D (5 bases). In germline, CDR1 is SGHRS, CDR2 YFSETQ. V dropped 1 base and J dropped 2 bases, with 17 bases sitting between them. CDR3 size: 17 residues. CDR3 protein: CASSLPRGAGDTDTQYF. Here the CDR3 DNA reads TGCGCCAGCAGCTTGCCCCGTGGGGCTGGGGACACAGATACGCAGTATTTT.

This clone was counted a single time. The genes are TRBV7-9 and TRBJ1-2; D is undetermined. V was trimmed by 2 bases and J by 8 bases, leaving 15 bases between them. Per germline, CDR1 SEHNR and CDR2 FQNEAQ (reference sequence). CDR3 size: 14 residues. CDR3 protein: CASSLLEGQEGYTF. Written as DNA, the CDR3 is TGTGCCAGCAGCTTATTAGAAGGGCAAGAGGGCTACACCTTC.

The chain has TRBV5-1 and TRBJ2-7; the match to TRBD1 covers 9 bases. Germline loops: CDR1 SGHRS, CDR2 YFSETQ. J was trimmed by 6 bases and V by 0 bases; bases with no gene match: 7. CDR3 length: 15 amino acids. The CDR3 region is CASSLDRDRVFEQYF. The CDR3 nucleotides are TGCGCCAGCAGCTTGGACCGGGACAGGGTCTTCGAGCAGTACTTC.

The table lists this clone with a few counts. V is TRBV5-4 and J is TRBJ2-1; perhaps TRBD2 as D (5 bases). CDR3 size: 14 residues. Germline CDR1 SGHNT, CDR2 YYREEE (reference sequence). The V and J ends lost 1 base and 4 bases respectively, with 9 bases between them. This CDR3 reads CASSLSDSYNEQFF. The CDR3 region has the DNA TGTGCCAGCAGCTTGTCGGACTCGTACAATGAGCAGTTCTTC.

This rearrangement joins TRBV27 to TRBJ2-6; maybe TRBD1 (5 bases). In germline, CDR1 is MNHEY, CDR2 SMNVEV (reference sequence). This CDR3 is 18 amino acids long. Trimming pared 5 bases from V and 1 base from J, leaving 18 bases between. The CDR3 loop reads CASSPLGRPGSGANVLTF. DNA for the CDR3: TGTGCCAGCAGTCCCCTAGGACGGCCAGGGTCTGGGGCCAACGTCCTGACTTTC.

The genes are TRBV2 and TRBJ2-5; D is ambiguous. The CDR3 extends over 12 amino acids. The V and J ends lost 8 bases and 7 bases respectively, with 14 bases between them. Germline V CDR1 and CDR2: SNHLY, FYNNEI. CDR3 bases: TGTGCCAGCTCCGGGTCCCTCGGGACCCAGTACTTC. This sequence encodes CASSGSLGTQYF.

The CDR3 sequence: CASSFYSSSYEQYF. DNA for the CDR3: TGTGCCAGCAGCTTTTACAGTTCCTCCTACGAGCAGTACTTC. V and J are TRBV11-3 and TRBJ2-7, with no clear D. Germline CDR1 reads SGHNT; CDR2 reads YENEEA. The V end was cut by 3 bases, the J end by 0 bases, with 9 bases between. The CDR3 has 14 residues.

CDR3 in DNA: TGTGCCAGCAGCTTGCAGGGGAAGGAGACCCAGTACTTC. Protein: CASSLQGKETQYF. The chain employs TRBV5-4 and TRBJ2-5, with a tentative D call TRBD1 (6 bases). This CDR3 has 13 amino acids. Trimming shortened V by 1 base and J by 5 bases, and 9 bases separated the two germline ends. Per the germline V gene, CDR1 is SGHNT and CDR2 is YYREEE (reference sequence).